This T cell receptor (beta chain) was recovered during a study of shared clonotypes between healthy human individuals. Trimming took off 4 bases at V and 4 bases at J, with 11 bases between the two ends. Germline V CDR1 and CDR2: SGHNT, YYREEE (reference sequence). The CDR3 runs to 13 residues. For this clone: The antigen is not known.

Profiling relied on immunoSEQ multiplex PCR, and the TCRdb table lists in-frame clones only, not all of them. The sample lists roughly 1,000,000 clones, more than 75% occurring once. Memory CD4+ cells were the fraction left after CD45RA+ naive selection. Notes on the study in general: Relative to their counterparts shared across all four donors, non-shared clonotypes exhibited diminished generation probabilities. Rarefaction showed that sequencing of sorted subsets was incomplete (despite large depth). About 5% of naive CD4 clonotypes were shared across a handful of donors.

Sequenced: memory CD4+ T cells from PBMCs. Noted subset: CD45RA-negative fraction. This receptor was identified in a man younger than 30 in good health. Some clones in this sample may be carry-over from other donors' samples. The J gene is TRBJ1-2, the V gene TRBV5-4, with unresolved D. Here the CDR3 reads CASSLEEGYGYTF. The CDR3 coding sequence is TGTGCCAGCAGCCTTGAGGAGGGCTATGGCTACACCTTC.